Included here is one T cell receptor (beta chain) sequence, with context. The antigen is unknown. Treatment indicated: oral pan-JAK inhibitor, 5-10 mg twice daily. The data stem from a study of CD8+ T cells in alopecia areata. On the study more broadly: Scalp area affected, as a percentage, set the severity score of treated patients. Study observations and caveats: Possibly as an HLA-related effect, TCR sharing across patients appeared less clear than in mice.

Sequencing templates came from extracted RNA that was reverse transcribed into cDNA. TCRdb keeps only in-frame clones here, not all; method: immunoSEQ multiplex PCR. Seen here are about 210,000 clones, about three fifths observed once, and the top ten hold more than 1.5%. This CDR3 has 13 residues. Trimming shortened V by 4 bases and J by 5 bases, and 11 bases separated the two germline ends. Germline-derived CDR1 and CDR2 are MDHEN and SYDVKM. The starting material was CD4+ T cells sorted from blood, obtained at week 4, from a patient treated with tofacitinib. This TCR came from a human donor with alopecia areata. This chain links TRBV28 with TRBJ2-5, with D tentatively TRBD1 (6 bases). The CDR3 DNA is TGTGCCAGCAGTTCAGGGGCGGTGGAGACCCAGTACTTC. Translated: CASSSGAVETQYF.